A single TCR beta chain is shown here with its context. Its recognized antigen is unknown. The input lacks base qualities; no much larger clone sits a single base away. Synthetic TCR analog templates were spiked into each PCR so that absolute template abundance could be estimated from read counts. TCRbeta CDR3 regions were amplified from genomic DNA with bias-controlled V and J gene primers using the immunoSEQ assay. Sequencing of rearranged TCRbeta segments was performed at approximately 20X coverage. The paper's processing steps were these. Sequencing errors were corrected by clustering, and CDR3s were annotated against IMGT so that V, D and J genes could be assigned. Only productive TCRbeta rearrangements were used in downstream analyses, excluding out-of-frame or stop-codon sequences. Clonality was calculated as one minus the Shannon entropy normalized by the log of the number of unique productive sequences. Fisher's exact test with Benjamini-Hochberg correction, using a cutoff of adjusted p below 0.01, was how clones that differed between time points or between blood and tumor were identified. TCRdb took this table from immuneACCESS and kept in-frame rearrangements with V and J called. Such tables lack part of the clones; where checked against another copy, unresolved V genes explain under half of the gap, and the rest is unexplained. The V and J calls and clone size come from that table; D and trimming were worked out from the DNA. This sample has roughly 38,000 clones in its table, and over 75% of those were observed once. Of the sample, approximately 3.4% is held by the ten largest clones.

This sample is drawn from a study of PD-L1 blockade in urothelial cancer (TCRdb year 2017). Study-level background: All patients started therapy around 2014 and received atezolizumab 1,200 mg intravenously every 3 weeks. About nine tenths of the roughly 29 patients were identified as males with urothelial cancer of bladder origin, and a prior smoking history was reported by 18 of 29 patients. An ECOG performance status of 0 or 1 was recorded for the patients, and 0 to 3 prior chemotherapy regimens had been received by the patients. Blood samples were analyzed 3 weeks after the start of treatment (second dose) and 6 weeks after the start of treatment. A median of 141,255 T cells and 83,000 or so unique TCRs was obtained from blood samples, and a median clonality of approximately 0.08 was observed. Somatic, immune and clinical correlates of response to PD-L1 blockade with atezolizumab in urothelial cancer were the focus of an exploratory multi-omic analysis. Pretreatment tumor samples and matched peripheral blood, collected serially before and after atezolizumab treatment, underwent TCR sequencing. Durable clinical benefit meant progression-free survival longer than 6 months, and TCR features were also tested against progression-free and overall survival. Whole exome sequencing and RNA sequencing of pretreatment tumors were performed alongside TCR sequencing in the same patients. Durable clinical benefit was achieved by nine patients and was not achieved by 20 patients. Pretreatment blood TCR-seq was available for about 28 patients, at least one posttreatment blood collection was obtained for 25 or so patients, and tumor TCR-seq was available for 25 or so patients.

Summary of the overall study and its limitations: Among patients with durable benefit, tumor-associated TCR clones showed greater expansion in peripheral blood 3 weeks after treatment started (n ≈ 21, p = 0.022). Improved progression-free and overall survival was associated with having pretreatment peripheral blood TCR clonality below the median. Because of the small sample size (n ≈ 27) and the many exploratory analyses performed, the results are intended to be regarded as hypothesis-generating.

The cohort included some 30 patients with locally advanced or metastatic urothelial carcinoma who were treated at Memorial Sloan Kettering on a trial protocol. Peripheral blood mononuclear cells were collected pretreatment and during treatment, at between 1 and 8 total time points per patient. The Qiagen DNeasy Blood extraction kit was used to purify genomic DNA from total PBMCs and tumor samples. PBMCs were collected pretreatment and during treatment and were isolated and stored as previously described. The CDR3 runs 13 amino acids, cysteine and phenylalanine included. Only the CDR3 portion is preserved as DNA: 39 bases, with reading frame beginning at the first base. CDR1 MNHEY and CDR2 SVGAGI are derived from the germline V gene. V is pared back by 5 bases and J by 6 bases, with 14 bases lying between the germline termini.

The sample here was PBMCs, taken around atezolizumab (anti-PD-L1) treatment. The sequence was obtained from a man in his 70s with urothelial cancer. Rearrangement joined TRBV6-5 to TRBJ2-7; a confident D gene designation cannot be given. At the DNA level, the sequence is TGTGCCAGCAGTAGCTCTCCCCCACTCGAGCAGTACTTC. This sequence encodes CASSSSPPLEQYF.